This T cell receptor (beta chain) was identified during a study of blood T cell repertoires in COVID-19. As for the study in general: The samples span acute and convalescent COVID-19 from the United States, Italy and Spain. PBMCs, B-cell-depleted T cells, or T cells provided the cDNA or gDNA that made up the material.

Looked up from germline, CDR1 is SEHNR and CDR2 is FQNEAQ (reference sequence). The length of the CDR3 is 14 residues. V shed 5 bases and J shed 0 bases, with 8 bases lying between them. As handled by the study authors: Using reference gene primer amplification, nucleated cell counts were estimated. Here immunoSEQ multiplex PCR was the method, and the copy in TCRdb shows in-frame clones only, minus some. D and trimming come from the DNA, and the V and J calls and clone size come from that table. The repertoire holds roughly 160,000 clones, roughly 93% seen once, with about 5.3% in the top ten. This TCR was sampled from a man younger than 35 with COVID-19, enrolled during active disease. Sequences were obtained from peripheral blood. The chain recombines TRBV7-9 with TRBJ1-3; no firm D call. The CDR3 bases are TGTGCCAGCAGCCCCCTCCTCTCTGGAAACACCATATATTTT. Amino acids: CASSPLLSGNTIYF.